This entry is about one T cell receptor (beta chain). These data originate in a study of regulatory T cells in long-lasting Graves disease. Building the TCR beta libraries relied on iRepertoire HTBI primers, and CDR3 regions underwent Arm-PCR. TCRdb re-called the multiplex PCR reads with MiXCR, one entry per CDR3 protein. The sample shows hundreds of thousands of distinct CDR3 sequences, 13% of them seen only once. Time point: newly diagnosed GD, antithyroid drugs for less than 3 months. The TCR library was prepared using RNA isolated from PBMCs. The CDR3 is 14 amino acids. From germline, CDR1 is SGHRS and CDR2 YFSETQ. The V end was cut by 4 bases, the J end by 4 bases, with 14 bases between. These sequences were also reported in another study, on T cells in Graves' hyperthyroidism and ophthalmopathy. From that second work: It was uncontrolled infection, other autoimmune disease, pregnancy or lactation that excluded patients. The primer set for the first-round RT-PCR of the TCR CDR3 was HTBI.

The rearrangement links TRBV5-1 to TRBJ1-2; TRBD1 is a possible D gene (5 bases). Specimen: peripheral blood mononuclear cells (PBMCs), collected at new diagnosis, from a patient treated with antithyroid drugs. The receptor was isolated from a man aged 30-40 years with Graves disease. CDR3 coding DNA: TGCGCCAGCAGCCAGGCGCCGACAGTCTATGGCTACACCTTC. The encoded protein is CASSQAPTVYGYTF.